One sample yielded the 30 T cell receptor beta chains listed below, sequenced in a study of human T cells and chemical hapten exposure. Time point of the sample: patch test 1, 2 weeks after DPC sensitization. Treatment reported: therapeutic diphenylcyclopropenone sensitization with weekly scalp DPC. From the RACE reads, TCRdb called clonotypes with MiXCR, one entry per CDR3 protein. The sample consists of roughly 180,000 distinct CDR3 sequences, more than 20% of them appearing once. The sample was whole blood, taken in connection with sensitization to the hapten diphenylcyclopropenone (DPC). The receptors shown here come from a woman aged 45 to 65 with alopecia areata. Some clones in this sample may be carry-over from other donors' samples.

The V and J genes are TRBV7-8 and TRBJ2-3, with D perhaps matching TRBD1 or TRBD2 (5 bases each). Looked up from germline, CDR1 is SGHVS and CDR2 is FQNEAQ. CDR3 size: 15 residues. The V end was cut by 4 bases, the J end by 2 bases, with 13 bases between. CDR3 sequence reads: CASSWDGKATDTQYF. DNA for the CDR3: TGTGCCAGCAGCTGGGACGGGAAGGCCACAGATACGCAGTATTTT. Using reference TRBV7-8 and TRBJ2-3 for the parts outside the CDR3, the full variable domain is GAGVSQSPRYKVAKRGQDVALRCDPISGHVSLFWYQQALGQGPEFLTYFQNEAQLDKSGLPSDRFFAERPEGSVSTLKIQRTQQEDSAVYLCASSWDGKATDTQYFGPGTRLTVL.

This rearrangement joins TRBV6-2 or TRBV6-3 to TRBJ1-5, with D unresolved. Trimming left V 2 bases short and J 7 bases short, with 9 bases between. This CDR3 has 13 amino acids. Germline assignment: CDR1 MNHEY and CDR2 SVGEGT. CDR3 sequence reads: CASSYGSGQPQHF. Written as DNA, the CDR3 is TGTGCCAGCAGTTACGGCTCCGGACAGCCCCAGCATTTT.

This clonotype was counted between two and nine times. The chain employs TRBV5-1 and TRBJ1-4; D is possibly TRBD1 (6 bases). The CDR3 is made up of 16 amino acids. Per germline, CDR1 SGHRS and CDR2 YFSETQ. The ends were cut back, 0 bases at V and 7 bases at J, with 16 bases in the middle. DNA for the CDR3: TGCGCCAGCAGCTTGGGATCGGGGGGCGAAAGTGAAAAACTGTTTTTT. This translates into CASSLGSGGESEKLFF.

This clonotype has only a few counts. The V gene is TRBV28, the J gene TRBJ2-2, with unresolved D. Germline V gives CDR1 MDHEN, CDR2 SYDVKM. The CDR3 runs 12 residues. The germline V and J ends were trimmed by 7 bases and 4 bases, with 7 bases remaining between them. DNA of the CDR3: TGTGCCAGCAAACTACTCACCGGGGAGCTGTTTTTT. Translation: CASKLLTGELFF. Filled out from reference TRBV28 and TRBJ2-2, the complete variable domain reads DVKVTQSSRYLVKRTGEKVFLECVQDMDHENMFWYRQDPGLGLRLIYFSYDVKMKEKGDIPEGYSVSREKKERFSLILESASTNQTSMYLCASKLLTGELFFGEGSRLTVL.

There are a few counts of this clonotype. The chain couples TRBV12-5 to TRBJ2-1; no reliable D call. The germline V gene has CDR1 LGHNT and CDR2 FRNRAP. Trimming left V 3 bases short and J 9 bases short, with 15 bases between. The CDR3 runs to 14 residues. The CDR3 spells CASGLEPTRGEQFF. Written as DNA, the CDR3 is TGTGCTAGTGGTTTAGAGCCGACCCGAGGTGAGCAGTTCTTC.

The CDR3 DNA follows: TGTGCAGCGAGGGATAGCGGCACAGATACGCAGTATTTT. Protein: CAARDSGTDTQYF. The chain joins TRBV6-5 to TRBJ2-3, with a tentative D call TRBD2 (5 bases). The CDR3 extends over 13 amino acids. Germline CDR1 is MNHEY and CDR2 is SVGAGI.

This clonotype occurred once. The V call is TRBV12-3 or TRBV12-4, the J call TRBJ1-2; D may be TRBD1 (5 bases). V was trimmed by 5 bases and J by 9 bases, leaving 19 bases between them. This CDR3 spans 14 amino acids. CDR3 in amino acids: CASSREQGATSYTF. Written as DNA, the CDR3 is TGTGCCAGCAGTAGAGAGCAGGGTGCGACGAGCTACACCTTC.

The chain carries TRBV5-6 and TRBJ2-1; TRBD1 agrees at 9 bases. The length of the CDR3 is 15 residues. V shed 2 bases and J 9 bases; nucleotides not matched to a gene: 9. Germline CDR1 SGHDT, CDR2 YYEEEE. The CDR3, as DNA: TGTGCCAGCAGCTTCCGGGACAGGGAATGGGGTGAGCAGTTCTTC. Encoded protein: CASSFRDREWGEQFF.

This clonotype was seen only a few times. The chain uses TRBV7-9 and TRBJ1-1; D may be TRBD1 (5 bases). The germline CDR1 and CDR2 sequences are SEHNR and FQNEAQ (reference sequence). The V end was cut by 6 bases, the J end by 8 bases, with 16 bases between. The CDR3 loop spans 13 amino acids. The CDR3 nucleotides are TGTGCCAGCAGACTAGGGGAGGGCGGAGAAGCTTTCTTT. Protein: CASRLGEGGEAFF.

The J gene is TRBJ2-7, the V gene TRBV12-3 or TRBV12-4; 8 bases align to TRBD2. This CDR3 contains 16 residues. V lost 2 bases, J lost 4 bases, and 10 bases stayed unmatched. The CDR3 here is CASSLRGGGTTYEQYF. Here the CDR3 DNA reads TGTGCCAGCAGTTTAAGGGGCGGGGGGACTACGTACGAGCAGTACTTC.

This clonotype was seen more than once but under ten times. The chain employs TRBV3-1 and TRBJ2-1; the match to TRBD2 covers 12 bases. V lost 0 bases to trimming and J lost 4 bases; unmatched junction nucleotides: 4. Germline values: CDR1 LGHDT, CDR2 YNNKEL (reference sequence). The CDR3 length is 17 residues. CDR3 coding DNA: TGTGCCAGCAGCCAAGACCTAGCGGGAGGGCAGTACAATGAGCAGTTCTTC. It translates to CASSQDLAGGQYNEQFF.

This clonotype was detected a few times. The chain joins TRBV11-2 to TRBJ2-7; 7 positions agree with TRBD2. CDR1 is SGHAT, CDR2 FQNNGV, per germline. The length of the CDR3 is 16 residues. V was pared by 5 bases and J by 4 bases, with 14 bases of the junction left unmatched. The CDR3 sequence is CASSPRRGRARYEQYF. For the CDR3, the DNA is TGTGCCAGCAGCCCCAGGCGCGGGAGAGCGCGGTACGAGCAGTACTTC.

This clonotype was seen a handful of times. The rearrangement links TRBV20-1 to TRBJ1-6, with a tentative D call TRBD1 (5 bases). The V and J ends lost 5 bases and 8 bases respectively, with 25 bases between them. From germline, CDR1 is DFQATT and CDR2 SNEGSKA (reference sequence). This CDR3 spans 17 amino acids. CDR3 amino acids: CSAPLPGGTPEDSPLHF. The CDR3 bases are TGCAGTGCTCCACTCCCGGGGGGAACCCCGGAGGATTCACCCCTCCACTTT.

This clonotype has a handful of counts. The chain joins TRBV12-3 or TRBV12-4 to TRBJ2-7, with 11 positions matching TRBD2. Trimming at V came to 5 bases and at J to 7 bases, leaving 19 bases not matched to a gene. The CDR3 runs 18 residues. CDR3 DNA sequence: TGTGCCAGCAGTCCGGGGACTAGCGGCCACCTCCGACCGGGAGAGCAGTACTTC. It codes for CASSPGTSGHLRPGEQYF.

V is TRBV5-5 and J is TRBJ1-6; weak D call: TRBD1 (6 bases). V lost 3 bases and J lost 0, with 13 bases in between. Germline CDR1 is SGHKS and CDR2 is YYEKEE (reference sequence). This CDR3 contains 17 residues. The CDR3 DNA reads as TGTGCCAGCAGCTCCCCGAGGGGGGCCTCCTATAATTCACCCCTCCACTTT. This sequence encodes CASSSPRGASYNSPLHF.

This sequence joins TRBV20-1 and TRBJ2-1; TRBD2 aligns across 8 bases. Germline loops: CDR1 DFQATT, CDR2 SNEGSKA (reference sequence). This CDR3 has 14 residues. V gave up 5 bases and J gave up 3 bases; unmatched junction bases: 6. CDR3 region: CSAWDSGNYNEQFF. CDR3 DNA sequence: TGCAGTGCTTGGGATAGCGGGAACTACAATGAGCAGTTCTTC.

This clonotype was detected only a few times. The chain carries TRBV29-1 and TRBJ2-3; 8 bases are a match to TRBD2. J gave up 0 bases and V 3 bases, and 2 bases lay outside the gene matches. Germline CDR1 reads SQVTM; CDR2 reads ANQGSEA. The CDR3 extends over 14 amino acids. DNA of the CDR3: TGCAGCGTTGAGGGCGGGAGGAGCACAGATACGCAGTATTTT. This gives the protein CSVEGGRSTDTQYF.

The chain couples TRBV11-3 to TRBJ1-5; the D is unclear. V dropped 5 bases and J dropped 0 bases, with 11 bases sitting between them. The CDR3 is 15 amino acids. The V gene's germline CDR1 is SGHNT and CDR2 YENEEA. The CDR3 protein is CASSHRNYSNQPQHF. The CDR3 coding sequence is TGTGCCAGCAGCCACAGAAACTATAGCAATCAGCCCCAGCATTTT.

There are a few counts of this clonotype. The chain carries TRBV4-1 and TRBJ2-1; 10 bases agree with TRBD2. V lost 6 bases and J lost 1; bases outside the gene matches: 24. The CDR3 spans 22 residues. Germline CDR1 and CDR2: MGHRA and YSYEKL. For the CDR3, the DNA is TGCGCCAGCAGTCAAAAGCACCCGGGACTAGCGACTTCCCTTCTTTCCTACAATGAGCAGTTCTTC. This sequence encodes CASSQKHPGLATSLLSYNEQFF.

This clonotype was seen a few times. The CDR3 region has the DNA TGTGCCAGCAGCGCCTTGGGACGCAGCTCCTACAATGAGCAGTTCTTC. It translates to CASSALGRSSYNEQFF. The chain carries TRBV9 and TRBJ2-1, with D perhaps assigned TRBD1 or TRBD2 (5 bases each). Between the trimmed V and J ends, which lost 3 bases and 0 bases, there was a span of 13 bases. Germline V gene lookup returns CDR1 SGDLS and CDR2 YYNGEE. CDR3 size: 16 residues.

This clonotype has a single count. The chain combines TRBV5-1 with TRBJ2-3; 7 bases map to TRBD2. The trim removed 4 bases at V and 0 bases at J, leaving 14 bases unmatched. The germline CDR1 and CDR2 sequences are SGHRS and YFSETQ. This CDR3 region has 18 residues. Here the CDR3 reads CASSGRDLLFPSTDTQYF. The CDR3 bases are TGCGCCAGCAGCGGGAGGGACCTACTGTTTCCTAGCACAGATACGCAGTATTTT.

This clonotype was found a few times. V and J are TRBV3-1 and TRBJ2-1, with a weak D call TRBD2 (5 bases). The CDR3 sequence is 16 residues long. V was pared by 0 bases and J by 4 bases, with 13 bases between. Germline V gene data show CDR1 as LGHDT and CDR2 as YNNKEL (reference sequence). This CDR3 is CASSQEGLAVYNEQFF. CDR3 sequence (DNA): TGTGCCAGCAGCCAAGAAGGGCTAGCTGTTTACAATGAGCAGTTCTTC.

This clonotype was seen a handful of times. The V and J genes are TRBV15 and TRBJ2-1; D is unresolved. Germline lookup yields CDR1 LNHNV and CDR2 YYDKDF (reference sequence). V was trimmed by 0 bases and J by 2 bases, leaving 11 bases between them. The CDR3 has 16 amino acids. CDR3 amino acids: CATSRDPQRTYNEQFF. In DNA, the CDR3 is TGTGCCACCAGCAGAGATCCACAGAGGACCTACAATGAGCAGTTCTTC.

There are a few counts of this clonotype. The CDR3 DNA reads TGTGCCAGCAGCTTTGGGGGCGGGCCCCTCTACGAGCAGTACTTC. Encoded protein: CASSFGGGPLYEQYF. The V and J genes are TRBV11-2 and TRBJ2-7, with D possibly TRBD1 on 6 matching bases. Germline V gene sequence: CDR1 SGHAT, CDR2 FQNNGV. The CDR3 consists of 15 residues. Trimming stripped 3 bases from V and 3 bases from J, with 15 bases between.

This clonotype was seen only a few times. The chain recombines TRBV28 with TRBJ2-5, with 8 bases lining up with TRBD2. With V trimmed by 6 bases and J by 3 bases, 9 bases remained unmatched. The CDR3 extends over 15 amino acids. Looked up from germline, CDR1 is MDHEN and CDR2 is SYDVKM. CDR3 loop: CASSTSGWGKETQYF. The CDR3, as DNA: TGTGCCAGCAGCACTAGCGGTTGGGGAAAAGAGACCCAGTACTTC.

The rearrangement joins TRBV10-3 to TRBJ2-1, with D possibly called TRBD1 or TRBD2 (5 bases each). V was cut by 6 bases and J by 9 bases, with 27 bases left in between. CDR1 and CDR2 (germline): ENHRY, SYGVKD. The CDR3 spans 17 residues. As DNA, the CDR3 is TGTGCCATCAGGAGAGGAGGAGCGGACCATGATGGGGGTGAGCAGTTCTTC. Translating gives CAIRRGGADHDGGEQFF.

The chain combines TRBV12-3 or TRBV12-4 with TRBJ2-2; 10 bases match TRBD1. V trimming: 3 bases; J trimming: 7 bases; junction bases outside the gene matches: 2. The CDR3 consists of 14 residues. The CDR3 coding sequence is TGTGCCAGCAGTTTGGGACAGGGGAACGGGGAGCTGTTTTTT. This sequence encodes CASSLGQGNGELFF.

This clonotype has only a few counts. The chain is built from TRBV29-1 and TRBJ1-2; D is unresolved. CDR3 length equals 12 residues. The germline V and J ends were trimmed by 4 bases and 6 bases, with 12 bases remaining between them. Germline V gene data show CDR1 as SQVTM and CDR2 as ANQGSEA. CDR3 amino acids: CSVVGRLDGYTF. The CDR3 DNA sequence: TGCAGCGTTGTGGGTCGGCTCGATGGCTACACCTTC.

The rearrangement joins TRBV18 to TRBJ2-6; D is unresolved. Germline loops: CDR1 KGHSH, CDR2 LQKENI. Trimming took 3 bases from V and 1 from J, leaving 10 bases between them. The CDR3 has 16 residues. The DNA of the CDR3 is TGTGCCAGCTCACCGCTTACCCTATCTGGGGCCAACGTCCTGACTTTC. Its translation is CASSPLTLSGANVLTF.

Details on this clonotype: The junction departs from the called germline gene at one end, perhaps through a read error. The chain joins TRBV5-1 to TRBJ2-1, with unresolved D. The CDR3 sequence is 13 residues long. Germline lookup yields CDR1 SGHRS and CDR2 YFSETQ. The CDR3 DNA sequence: TGCGCCAGCAGCCCGGACGTCCTCAATGAGCAGCTCTTC. The encoded protein is CASSPDVLNEQLF.